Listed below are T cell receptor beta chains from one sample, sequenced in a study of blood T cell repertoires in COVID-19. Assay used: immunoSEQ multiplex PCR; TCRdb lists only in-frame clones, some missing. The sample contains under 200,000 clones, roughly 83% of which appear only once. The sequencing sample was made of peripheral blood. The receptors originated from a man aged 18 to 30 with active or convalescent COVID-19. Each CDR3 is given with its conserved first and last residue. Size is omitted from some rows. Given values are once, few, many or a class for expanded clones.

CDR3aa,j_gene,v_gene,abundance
CASSTEPPPSVEQFF,TRBJ2-1,TRBV19,NA
CASSTRTGELFF,TRBJ2-2,TRBV19,once
CASSRDRSSYEQYF,TRBJ2-7,TRBV13,NA
CASSKLATEAFF,TRBJ1-1,TRBV19,NA
CATSDLTSSYEQYF,TRBJ2-7,TRBV24-1,NA
CASSSDRQETQYF,TRBJ2-5,TRBV5-5,NA
CASSGQIYTGELFF,TRBJ2-2,TRBV2,NA
CASSRIDRGLYGYTF,TRBJ1-2,TRBV7-2,NA
CATSFEEAGDSNQPQHF,TRBJ1-5,TRBV15,NA
CASSYAGLAGGRYNEQFF,TRBJ2-1,TRBV6-2/TRBV6-3,NA
CASSLTGMRSYNEQFF,TRBJ2-1,TRBV7-3,NA
CASSFGRLGQGQAHPNYGYTF,TRBJ1-2,TRBV5-1,NA
CASSQATLGGASDTQYF,TRBJ2-3,TRBV4-1,NA
CASRGRDRTSYEQYF,TRBJ2-7,TRBV2,NA
CASSLDSSYNEQFF,TRBJ2-1,TRBV5-1,NA
CASSQDRATGQYGYTF,TRBJ1-2,TRBV3-1/TRBV3-2,NA
CASSQLPGGAFKNQPQHF,TRBJ1-5,TRBV4-1,NA
CASSSQGSGANVLTF,TRBJ2-6,TRBV19,NA
CASSPSGGEKLFF,TRBJ1-4,TRBV3-1/TRBV3-2,NA
CTSSGGGETQYF,TRBJ2-5,TRBV29-1,NA
CASSRTRETDTQYF,TRBJ2-3,TRBV6-2/TRBV6-3,NA
CASSLEGRQETQYF,TRBJ2-5,TRBV7-9,NA
CASSFLPCERTCDGYTF,TRBJ1-2,TRBV5-1,few
CASTPERSLLVKNIQYF,TRBJ2-4,TRBV19,NA
CSASGGWGQPQHF,TRBJ1-5,TRBV20-1,once
CASSKELGLAENIQYF,TRBJ2-4,TRBV21-1,NA
CASSTVQGEYEQYF,TRBJ2-7,TRBV5-1,NA
CASTRSSGGHETQYF,TRBJ2-5,TRBV19,NA
CASSFEEEKLFF,TRBJ1-4,TRBV5-8,NA
CASSVDGLTTDTQYF,TRBJ2-3,TRBV9,NA
CASSGRPGRSNQPQHF,TRBJ1-5,TRBV2,NA
CASSYSGLNQPQHF,TRBJ1-5,TRBV6-5,few
CASSMGGQYNQPQHF,TRBJ1-5,TRBV19,NA
CASSLMQGTRNTEAFF,TRBJ1-1,TRBV5-1,NA
CASSKGQGVDTIYF,TRBJ1-3,TRBV2,NA